Described below is a single TCR beta chain sequence and its context. Its antigen is still unknown. PCR was performed using 60 Vbeta and 13 Jbeta primers. Data came from immunoSEQ multiplex PCR; TCRdb stores just in-frame clones and leaves some out. The sample holds approximately 80,000 clones, approximately 78% seen once. Trimming at V came to 7 bases and at J to 0 bases, leaving 11 bases not matched to a gene. Germline CDR1 reads LNHDA; CDR2 reads SQIVND (reference sequence). The CDR3 has 16 residues. The data belong to a study of cytomegalovirus exposure and HLA in healthy donors. Overall study context: Of the donors genotyped, approximately 430 in all, about 82% fell in the Caucasian-associated ancestry cluster.

Study-wide results and limits: Among CMV-associated TCR beta chains, most appeared HLA-restricted in a later analysis. As was reported, the classifier diagnosed cytomegalovirus status with high specificity and sensitivity.

The chain joins TRBV19 to TRBJ1-2; 7 bases map to TRBD1. The source is a male donor in good health and CMV-seropositive. The sequenced sample consisted of PBMCs. The CDR3 region has the DNA TGTGCCAGTACAGGGTCGACAGGGCTTTCTAACTATGGCTACACCTTC. This sequence encodes CASTGSTGLSNYGYTF.